This TCR beta chain is drawn from a study of shared clonotypes between healthy human individuals. CD45RO-negative, CCR7-selected cells formed the naive CD8 fraction, which excluded terminally differentiated effector memory CD45RA+ cells. About this clone: Its matching antigen is unknown.

The length of the CDR3 is 15 residues. Trimming took 5 bases from V and 0 from J, leaving 11 bases between them. The germline V gene encodes CDR1 SGHNT and CDR2 YENEEA. Produced via immunoSEQ multiplex PCR; TCRdb's table is partial and in-frame only. The sample holds hundreds of thousands of clones; roughly 96% are singletons and the top ten take more than 0.085%. Findings and limits, study-wide: Naive CD4 clonotype sharing across several donors was around 5%. Investigators collected only blood, and repertoires in tissues likely differ. Relative to clonotypes present in all four donors, those not shared had lower generation probabilities.

Sequenced: naive CD8+ T cells sorted from blood. This TCR derives from a woman between 25 and 40 years old in good health. The chain has TRBV11-3 and TRBJ2-1; D call uncertain. The chain's CDR3 is CASSPGLSSYNEQFF. CDR3 DNA sequence: TGTGCCAGCAGCCCGGGCCTCAGCTCCTACAATGAGCAGTTCTTC.